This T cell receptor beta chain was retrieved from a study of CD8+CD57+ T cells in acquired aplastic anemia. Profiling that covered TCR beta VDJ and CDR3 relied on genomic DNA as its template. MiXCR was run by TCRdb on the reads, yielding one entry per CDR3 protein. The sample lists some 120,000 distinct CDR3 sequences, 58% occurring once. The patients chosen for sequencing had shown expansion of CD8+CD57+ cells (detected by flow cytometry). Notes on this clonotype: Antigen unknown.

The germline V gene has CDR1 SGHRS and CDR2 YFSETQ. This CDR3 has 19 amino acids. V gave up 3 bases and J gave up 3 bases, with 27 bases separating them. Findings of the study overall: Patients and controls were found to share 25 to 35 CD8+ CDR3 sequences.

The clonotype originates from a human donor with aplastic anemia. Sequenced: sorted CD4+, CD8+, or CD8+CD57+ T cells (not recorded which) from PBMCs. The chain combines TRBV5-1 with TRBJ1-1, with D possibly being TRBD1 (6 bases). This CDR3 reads CASSSGRQAPINLDTEAFF. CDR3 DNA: TGCGCCAGCAGCTCCGGGCGACAGGCCCCGATAAACCTGGACACTGAAGCTTTCTTT.